The rows below give T cell receptor beta chains drawn from one sample of a study. From the 5' RACE reads, TCRdb called clonotypes with MiXCR, one entry per CDR3 protein. The sample carries under 9,500 distinct CDR3 sequences, over 35% recorded once. The sample was Tregs sorted from a lymph node. These receptors came from a female donor with breast cancer. The CDR3 runs from the conserved cysteine through the conserved F or W.

v_gene: TRBV4-1
CDR3aa: CASSSGTEYNEQFF

v_gene: TRBV24-1
CDR3aa: CATSEETETYGYTF

v_gene: TRBV7-6
CDR3aa: CASSLATEDIYEQYF

v_gene: TRBV13
CDR3aa: CASSRSGINTGELSF

v_gene: TRBV9
CDR3aa: CASSQGTSNSPLHF

v_gene: TRBV6-5
CDR3aa: CASSFGTLGANVLTF

v_gene: TRBV20-1
CDR3aa: CSARDPNRAGDEQYF

v_gene: TRBV7-6
CDR3aa: CASSWLAVTYNEQFF

v_gene: TRBV7-9
CDR3aa: CASSSPDYSYEQYF

v_gene: TRBV5-1
CDR3aa: CASSLLGTSNTGELFF

v_gene: TRBV5-1
CDR3aa: CASSPEGDQETQYF

v_gene: TRBV7-2
CDR3aa: CAGSLAIWGTSTDTQYF

v_gene: TRBV7-3
CDR3aa: CASSTDQSAANEQFF

v_gene: TRBV6-2/TRBV6-3
CDR3aa: CASSYSGRGLYEQYF

v_gene: TRBV20-1
CDR3aa: CSARVPGGNTEAFF

v_gene: TRBV5-1
CDR3aa: CASGPGSYNEQFF

v_gene: TRBV4-1
CDR3aa: CASSQDASQPQHF

v_gene: TRBV4-1
CDR3aa: CASSHVPGQGRDTEAFF

v_gene: TRBV20-1
CDR3aa: CSARDPLIRGTDTQYF

v_gene: TRBV27
CDR3aa: CASSESPWGEAFF

v_gene: TRBV27
CDR3aa: CASSIRTGYEQYF

v_gene: TRBV27
CDR3aa: CASSSEAGGTENKQAFF

v_gene: TRBV6-1
CDR3aa: CATKGQGAYYEQYF

v_gene: TRBV9
CDR3aa: CASSSPGGEENTEAFF